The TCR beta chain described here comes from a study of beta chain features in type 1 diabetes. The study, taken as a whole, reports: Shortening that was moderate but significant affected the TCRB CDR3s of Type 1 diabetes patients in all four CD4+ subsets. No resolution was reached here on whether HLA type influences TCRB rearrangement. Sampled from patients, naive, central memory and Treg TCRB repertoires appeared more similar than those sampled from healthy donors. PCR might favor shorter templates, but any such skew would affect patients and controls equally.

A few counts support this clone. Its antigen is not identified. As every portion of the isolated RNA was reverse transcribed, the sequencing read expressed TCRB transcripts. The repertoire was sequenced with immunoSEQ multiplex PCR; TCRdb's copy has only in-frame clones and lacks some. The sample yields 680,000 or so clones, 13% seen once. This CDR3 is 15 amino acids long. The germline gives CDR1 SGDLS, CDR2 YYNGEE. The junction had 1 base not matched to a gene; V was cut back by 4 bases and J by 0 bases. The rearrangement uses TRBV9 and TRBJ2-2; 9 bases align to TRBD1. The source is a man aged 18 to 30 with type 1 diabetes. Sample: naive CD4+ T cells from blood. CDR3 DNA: TGTGCCAGCAGCACAGGGGGCGCGAACACCGGGGAGCTGTTTTTT. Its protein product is CASSTGGANTGELFF.